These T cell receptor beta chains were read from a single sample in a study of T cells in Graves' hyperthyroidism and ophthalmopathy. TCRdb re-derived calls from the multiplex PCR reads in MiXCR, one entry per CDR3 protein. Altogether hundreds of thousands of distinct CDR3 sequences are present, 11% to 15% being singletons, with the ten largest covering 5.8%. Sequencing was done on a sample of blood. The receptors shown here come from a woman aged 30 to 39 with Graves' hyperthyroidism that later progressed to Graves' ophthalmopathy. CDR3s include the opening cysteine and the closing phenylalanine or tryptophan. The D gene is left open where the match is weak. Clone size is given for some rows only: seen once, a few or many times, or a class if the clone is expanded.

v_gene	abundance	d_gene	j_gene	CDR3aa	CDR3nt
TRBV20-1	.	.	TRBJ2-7	CSARAPQGDEQYF	TGCAGTGCCAGGGCCCCACAAGGCGACGAGCAGTACTTC
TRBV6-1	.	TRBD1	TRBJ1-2	CASSSKGQGRDYGYTF	TGTGCCAGCAGTTCCAAGGGACAGGGTCGAGACTATGGCTACACCTTC
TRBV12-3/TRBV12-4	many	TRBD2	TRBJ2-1	CASTRGLAGEIGEQFF	TGTGCCAGCACCCGGGGACTAGCGGGGGAGATTGGGGAGCAGTTCTTC
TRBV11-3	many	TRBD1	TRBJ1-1	CASSSSGTGAGTEAFF	TGTGCCAGCAGCTCATCCGGGACAGGGGCAGGGACTGAAGCTTTCTTT
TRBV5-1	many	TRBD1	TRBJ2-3	CASSYALTGGVADTQYF	TGCGCCAGCAGCTACGCACTGACAGGGGGCGTCGCAGATACGCAGTATTTT
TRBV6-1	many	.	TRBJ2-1	CASSEQTGPNEQFF	TGTGCCAGCAGTGAACAGACAGGACCGAATGAGCAGTTCTTC
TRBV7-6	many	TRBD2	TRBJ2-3	CASSLGTSGIPDTQYF	TGTGCCAGCAGCTTAGGGACTAGCGGGATCCCAGATACGCAGTATTTT
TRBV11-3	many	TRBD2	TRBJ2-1	CASSLAVGTSGSGEQFF	TGTGCCAGCAGCTTAGCGGTAGGGACTAGCGGGTCTGGTGAGCAGTTCTTC
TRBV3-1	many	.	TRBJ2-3	CASSQVSAPGDTQYF	TGTGCCAGCAGCCAAGTGTCCGCCCCGGGGGATACGCAGTATTTT
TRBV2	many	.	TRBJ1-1	CASSGGRAGLNTEAFF	TGTGCCAGCAGTGGGGGGCGTGCAGGGTTAAACACTGAAGCTTTCTTT
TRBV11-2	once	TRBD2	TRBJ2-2	CASSVSGRGTGELFF	TGTGCCAGCAGCGTCAGCGGGAGGGGTACCGGGGAGCTGTTTTTT
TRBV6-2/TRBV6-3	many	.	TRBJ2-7	CASRQTPYEQYF	TGTGCCAGCAGGCAGACACCCTACGAGCAGTACTTC
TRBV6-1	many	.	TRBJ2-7	CASSYGGLDYEQYF	TGTGCCAGCAGTTACGGGGGGCTGGACTACGAGCAGTACTTC
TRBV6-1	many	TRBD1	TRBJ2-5	CASSPRTGDRETQYF	TGTGCCAGCAGTCCACGGACAGGGGACAGAGAGACCCAGTACTTC
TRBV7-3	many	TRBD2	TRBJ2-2	CASSSTGTSGGRELFF	TGTGCCAGCAGCTCTACCGGGACTAGCGGGGGGCGGGAGCTGTTTTTT
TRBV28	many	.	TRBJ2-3	CASSSSTDTDTQYF	TGTGCCAGCAGTTCCTCGACAGATACAGATACGCAGTATTTT
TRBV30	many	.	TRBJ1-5	CAWSVGGYQPQHF	TGTGCCTGGAGTGTGGGGGGGTATCAGCCCCAGCATTTT
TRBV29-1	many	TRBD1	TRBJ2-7	CSYLKGTGDYEQYF	TGCAGCTATCTTAAGGGGACAGGGGACTACGAGCAGTACTTC
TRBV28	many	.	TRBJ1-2	CASRGPSDGYTF	TGTGCCAGTAGAGGGCCTAGCGATGGCTACACCTTC
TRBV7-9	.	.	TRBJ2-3	CASSPTPTGPSTDTQYF	TGTGCCAGCAGCCCTACTCCCACAGGGCCCAGCACAGATACGCAGTATTTT
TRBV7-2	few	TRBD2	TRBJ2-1	CASSLVPPGLAVNEQFF	TGTGCCAGCAGCTTAGTGCCTCCGGGACTAGCGGTCAATGAGCAGTTCTTC
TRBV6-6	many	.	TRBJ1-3	CASSYGPSGNTIYF	TGTGCCAGCAGTTACGGGCCCTCTGGAAACACCATATATTTT
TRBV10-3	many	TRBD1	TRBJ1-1	CAITPGGTGGRYTEAFF	TGTGCCATCACTCCCGGAGGGACAGGGGGCAGGTACACTGAAGCTTTCTTT
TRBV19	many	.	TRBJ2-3	CASSIDKGTNIADTQYF	TGTGCCAGTAGTATAGATAAAGGGACCAACATCGCAGATACGCAGTATTTT
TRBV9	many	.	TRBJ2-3	CASSLTASTDTQYF	TGTGCCAGCAGCCTGACAGCTAGCACAGATACGCAGTATTTT
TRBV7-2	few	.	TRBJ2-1	CASSLDADYNEQFF	TGTGCCAGCAGCTTAGATGCGGATTACAATGAGCAGTTCTTC
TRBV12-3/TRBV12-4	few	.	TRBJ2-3	CASSWGGGAGQDTQYF	TGTGCCAGCAGTTGGGGGGGGGGAGCGGGACAGGATACGCAGTATTTT
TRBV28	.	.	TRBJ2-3	CASSLFRLRLSTDTQYF	TGTGCCAGCAGTTTATTCCGCCTTCGACTCAGCACAGATACGCAGTATTTT
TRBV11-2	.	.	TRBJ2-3	CASSFRDPDTQYF	TGTGCCAGCAGCTTCCGAGACCCAGATACGCAGTATTTT
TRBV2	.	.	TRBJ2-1	CASSEESSVHNEQFF	TGTGCCAGCAGTGAAGAGAGTAGCGTGCACAATGAGCAGTTCTTC
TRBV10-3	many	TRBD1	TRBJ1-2	CAISESGTGSYGYTF	TGTGCCATCAGTGAGTCTGGGACAGGATCGTATGGCTACACCTTC
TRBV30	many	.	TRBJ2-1	CAWSVGLPGYNEQFF	TGTGCCTGGAGTGTGGGCTTACCGGGGTACAATGAGCAGTTCTTC
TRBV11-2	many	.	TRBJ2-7	CASSLGQGHSYEQYF	TGTGCCAGCAGCTTAGGGCAGGGTCACTCCTACGAGCAGTACTTC
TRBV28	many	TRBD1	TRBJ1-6	CASRSPQGARNSPLHF	TGTGCCAGCAGGAGCCCTCAGGGGGCGAGGAATTCACCCCTCCACTTT
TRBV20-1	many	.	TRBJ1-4	CSAQRGGRLEKLFF	TGCAGTGCCCAAAGAGGAGGGAGACTTGAAAAACTGTTTTTT
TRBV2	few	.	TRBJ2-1	CAGGRGSSYNEQFF	TGTGCCGGTGGGAGGGGGAGCTCCTACAATGAGCAGTTCTTC
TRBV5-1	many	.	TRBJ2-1	CASNSYPSSYNEQFF	TGCGCCAGCAATAGCTACCCGAGCTCCTACAATGAGCAGTTCTTC
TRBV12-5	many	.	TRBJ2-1	CASGDPWRTHEQFF	TGTGCTAGTGGTGATCCGTGGCGTACCCATGAGCAGTTCTTC
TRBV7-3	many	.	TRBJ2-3	CASSQDQGSDTQYF	TGTGCCAGCAGCCAAGATCAGGGATCGGATACGCAGTATTTT
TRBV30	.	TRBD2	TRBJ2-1	CAWSTSGWIYEQFF	TGTGCCTGGAGTACTAGCGGGTGGATTTATGAGCAGTTCTTC
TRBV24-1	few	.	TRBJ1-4	CATSDGRGADNEKLFF	TGTGCCACCAGTGACGGAAGAGGGGCTGATAATGAAAAACTGTTTTTT
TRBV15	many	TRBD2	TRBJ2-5	CATSRGAGVGETQYF	TGTGCCACCAGCAGAGGAGCGGGAGTCGGGGAGACCCAGTACTTC
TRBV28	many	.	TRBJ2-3	CASTRGGGPSTDTQYF	TGTGCCAGCACTCGCGGGGGCGGACCTAGCACAGATACGCAGTATTTT
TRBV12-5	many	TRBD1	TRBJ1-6	CASGSGQGMGSPLHF	TGTGCTAGTGGTTCCGGACAGGGAATGGGTTCACCCCTCCACTTT
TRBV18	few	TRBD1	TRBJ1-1	CASSPTGGPGAFF	TGTGCCAGCTCTCCTACAGGGGGCCCGGGAGCTTTCTTT
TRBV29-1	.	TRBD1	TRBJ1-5	CSVKTGTGGRQPQHF	TGCAGCGTGAAAACCGGGACAGGAGGGCGTCAGCCCCAGCATTTT
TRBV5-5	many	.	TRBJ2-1	CASSELRDLAYNEQFF	TGTGCCAGCAGCGAACTCCGGGACCTCGCCTACAATGAGCAGTTCTTC
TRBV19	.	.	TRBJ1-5	CASSIAPYRFSNQPQHF	TGTGCCAGTAGTATAGCTCCTTACAGGTTTAGCAATCAGCCCCAGCATTTT
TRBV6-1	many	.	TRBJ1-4	CATTPQGKSEKLFF	TGTGCCACGACGCCTCAGGGGAAGTCTGAAAAACTGTTTTTT
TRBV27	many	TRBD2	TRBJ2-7	CASSWGSGRFHEQYF	TGTGCCAGCAGTTGGGGAAGCGGGAGGTTCCACGAGCAGTACTTC
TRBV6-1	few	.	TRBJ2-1	CASRLINEQFF	TGTGCCAGCCGACTGATCAATGAGCAGTTCTTC
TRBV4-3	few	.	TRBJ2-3	CASSPSRVGDTQYF	TGCGCCAGCAGCCCGAGCAGGGTAGGAGATACGCAGTATTTT
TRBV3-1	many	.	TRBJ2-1	CASSHLYSGTVNEQFF	TGTGCCAGCAGCCATTTATATAGCGGGACAGTCAATGAGCAGTTCTTC
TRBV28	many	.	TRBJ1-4	CASSSQGRANEKLFF	TGTGCCAGCAGTTCACAGGGTCGGGCTAATGAAAAACTGTTTTTT